This T cell receptor (beta chain) was identified during a study of blood T cell repertoires in COVID-19. In the study overall: Acute-phase and convalescent COVID-19 samples originated in the United States, Italy and Spain. Sources were T cells, B-cell-depleted T cells, or PBMCs; the material itself was cDNA or gDNA.

This CDR3 has 15 residues. Trimming cost V 4 bases and J 4 bases; bases outside gene matches: 6. The germline CDR1 and CDR2 sequences are SGDLS and YYNGEE. Those enrolled in Seattle joined during active infection and were followed longitudinally afterward. Authors' methods: Cell counts per sample came from amplifying reference gene primers. Sequencing used immunoSEQ multiplex PCR; TCRdb keeps in-frame clones, though not all of them. That table gives V, J and clone size, and the DNA gave D and trimming. The sample includes approximately 210,000 clones, 90% to 95% of them seen just once. The sequencing input was peripheral blood. The V gene is TRBV9, the J gene TRBJ1-3; TRBD1 matches at 9 bases. The TCR originated in a man aged 25 to 45 with COVID-19, enrolled during active disease. This CDR3 reads CASSLQGARGNTIYF. The CDR3 nucleotides are TGTGCCAGCAGCCTACAGGGGGCGCGGGGAAACACCATATATTTT.